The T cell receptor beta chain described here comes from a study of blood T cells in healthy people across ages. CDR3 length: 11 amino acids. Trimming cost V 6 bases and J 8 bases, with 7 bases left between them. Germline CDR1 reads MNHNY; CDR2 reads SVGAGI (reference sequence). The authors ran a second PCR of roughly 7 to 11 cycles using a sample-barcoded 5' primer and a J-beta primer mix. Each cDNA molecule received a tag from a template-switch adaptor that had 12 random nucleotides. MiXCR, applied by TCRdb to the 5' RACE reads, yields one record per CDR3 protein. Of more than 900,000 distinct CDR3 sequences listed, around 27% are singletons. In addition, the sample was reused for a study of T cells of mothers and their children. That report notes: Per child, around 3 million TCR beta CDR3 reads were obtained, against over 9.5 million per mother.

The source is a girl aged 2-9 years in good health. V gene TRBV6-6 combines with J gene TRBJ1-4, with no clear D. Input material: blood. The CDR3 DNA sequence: TGTGCCAGCAGGGTCGGGGAAAAACTGTTTTTT. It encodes CASRVGEKLFF.